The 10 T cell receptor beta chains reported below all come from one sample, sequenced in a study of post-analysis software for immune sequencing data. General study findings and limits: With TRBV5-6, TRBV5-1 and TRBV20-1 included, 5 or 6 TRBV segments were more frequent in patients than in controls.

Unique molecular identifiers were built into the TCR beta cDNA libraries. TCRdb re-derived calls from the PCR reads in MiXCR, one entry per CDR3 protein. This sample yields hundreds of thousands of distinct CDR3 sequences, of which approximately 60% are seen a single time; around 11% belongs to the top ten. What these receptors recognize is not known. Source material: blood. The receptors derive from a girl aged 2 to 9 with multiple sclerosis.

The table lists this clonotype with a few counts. Here the CDR3 DNA reads TGTGCCAGCAGTTCACCATGGGGGCGGCGGGGGGAGAATGAGCAGTTCTTC. Translating it yields CASSSPWGRRGENEQFF. The J gene is TRBJ2-1, the V gene TRBV7-2, with 8 bases matching TRBD2. Germline CDR1 reads SGHTA; CDR2 reads FQGNSA. The length of the CDR3 is 17 residues. V lost 6 bases and J lost 7; bases outside the gene matches: 17.

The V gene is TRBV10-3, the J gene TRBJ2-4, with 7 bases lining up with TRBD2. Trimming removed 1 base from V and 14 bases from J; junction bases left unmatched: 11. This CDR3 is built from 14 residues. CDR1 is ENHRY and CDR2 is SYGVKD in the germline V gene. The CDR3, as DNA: TGTGCCATCAGTGAGTTGGGAGGGCTAGCGGCAAAGTACTTC. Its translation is CAISELGGLAAKYF.

The CDR3 spells CASSLWSGNTEAFF. In DNA, the CDR3 is TGTGCCAGCAGCCTCTGGTCCGGAAACACTGAAGCTTTCTTT. The V and J genes are TRBV12-3 or TRBV12-4 and TRBJ1-1; D not certain. V lost 6 bases to trimming and J lost 2 bases, with 13 bases between them. The length of the CDR3 is 14 residues.

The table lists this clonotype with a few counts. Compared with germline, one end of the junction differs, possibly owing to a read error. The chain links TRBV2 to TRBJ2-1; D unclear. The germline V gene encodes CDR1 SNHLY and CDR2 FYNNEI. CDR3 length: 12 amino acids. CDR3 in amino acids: CASREGGHEQFF. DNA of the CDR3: TGTGCCAGCAGGGAAGGTGGGCATGAGCAGTTCTTC.

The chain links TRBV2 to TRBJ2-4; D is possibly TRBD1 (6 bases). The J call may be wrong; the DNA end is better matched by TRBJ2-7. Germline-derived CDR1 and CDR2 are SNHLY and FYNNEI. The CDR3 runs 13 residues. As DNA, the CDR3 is TGTGCCAGCAGCACAGGGAAGGGCTACGAGCAGTACTTC. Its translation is CASSTGKGYEQYF.

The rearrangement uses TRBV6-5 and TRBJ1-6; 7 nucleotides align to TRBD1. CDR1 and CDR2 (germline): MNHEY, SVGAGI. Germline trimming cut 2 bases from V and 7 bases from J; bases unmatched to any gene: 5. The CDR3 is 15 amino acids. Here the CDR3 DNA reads TGTGCCAGCAGTTACAGAGGCAGGGGGAATTCACCCCTCCACTTT. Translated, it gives CASSYRGRGNSPLHF.

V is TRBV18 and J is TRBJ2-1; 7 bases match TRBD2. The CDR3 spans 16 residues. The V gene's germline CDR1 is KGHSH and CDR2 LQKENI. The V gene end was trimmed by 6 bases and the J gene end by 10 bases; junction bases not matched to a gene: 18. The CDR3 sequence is CASSPGGSVPGLEQFF. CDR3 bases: TGTGCCAGCTCTCCCGGGGGGAGCGTTCCGGGTTTGGAGCAGTTCTTC. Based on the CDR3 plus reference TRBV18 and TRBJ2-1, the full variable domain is NAGVMQNPRHLVRRRGQEARLRCSPMKGHSHVYWYRQLPEEGLKFMVYLQKENIIDESGMPKERFSAEFPKEGPSILRIQQVVRGDSAAYFCASSPGGSVPGLEQFFGPGTRLTVL.

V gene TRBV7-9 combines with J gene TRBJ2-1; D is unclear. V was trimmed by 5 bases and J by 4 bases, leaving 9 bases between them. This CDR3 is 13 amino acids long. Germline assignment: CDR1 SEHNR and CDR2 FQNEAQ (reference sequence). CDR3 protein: CASSQWAYNEQFF. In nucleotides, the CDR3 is TGTGCCAGCAGCCAGTGGGCGTACAATGAGCAGTTCTTC.

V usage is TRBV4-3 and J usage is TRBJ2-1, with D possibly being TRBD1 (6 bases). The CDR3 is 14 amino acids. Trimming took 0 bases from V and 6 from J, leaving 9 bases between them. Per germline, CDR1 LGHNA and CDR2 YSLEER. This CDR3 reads CASSQDQGSNEQFF. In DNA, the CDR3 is TGCGCCAGCAGCCAAGATCAGGGGAGCAATGAGCAGTTCTTC.

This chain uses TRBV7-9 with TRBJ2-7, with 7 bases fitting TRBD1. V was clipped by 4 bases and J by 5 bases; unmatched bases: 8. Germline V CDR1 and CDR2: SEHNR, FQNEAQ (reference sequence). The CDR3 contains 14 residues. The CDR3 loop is CASSSLTGDDEQYF. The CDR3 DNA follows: TGTGCCAGCAGCTCCCTAACAGGGGATGACGAGCAGTACTTC.